A single sample is the source of the 13 T cell receptor beta chains below, sequenced in a study of T cells in pancreatic ductal adenocarcinoma. Surgery without prior neoadjuvant therapy was the treatment of the selected pancreatic ductal adenocarcinoma patients. Using immunoSEQ multiplex PCR, the repertoire was profiled, and TCRdb retains in-frame clones only, with some absent. This table holds over 85,000 clones, around 96% found once. The sequenced sample was PBMCs. These receptors were taken from a human donor with pancreatic ductal adenocarcinoma.

The chain links TRBV29-1 to TRBJ1-2, with a possible D match to TRBD1 (5 bases). The CDR3 sequence is 12 residues long. Germline CDR1 reads SQVTM; CDR2 reads ANQGSEA. Trimming took off 4 bases at V and 10 bases at J, with 16 bases between the two ends. In DNA, the CDR3 is TGCAGCGTTGGCGGGGGGAGTATGGACTACACCTTC. It encodes CSVGGGSMDYTF. The whole variable domain, remainder taken from reference TRBV29-1 and TRBJ1-2, is SAVISQKPSRDICQRGTSLTIQCQVDSQVTMMFWYRQQPGQSLTLIATANQGSEATYESGFVIDKFPISRPNLTFSTLTVSNMSPEDSSIYLCSVGGGSMDYTFGSGTRLTVV.

This sequence joins TRBV9 and TRBJ1-1, with a tentative D call TRBD1 (5 bases). This CDR3 contains 16 residues. Germline V gene sequence: CDR1 SGDLS, CDR2 YYNGEE. With 0 bases removed from V and 1 base from J, the gap between germline ends came to 13 bases. CDR3 amino acids: CASSVVGGVENTEAFF. As DNA, the CDR3 is TGTGCCAGCAGCGTAGTTGGGGGGGTTGAGAACACTGAAGCTTTCTTT.

This chain joins TRBV18 and TRBJ1-1; D remains ambiguous. The ends were cut back, 2 bases at V and 1 base at J, with 8 bases in the middle. Germline V gene sequence: CDR1 KGHSH, CDR2 LQKENI. The CDR3 runs 14 residues. In DNA form, the CDR3 reads TGTGCCAGCTCACCAGCCGGAGGGAACACTGAAGCTTTCTTT. Protein sequence: CASSPAGGNTEAFF.

CDR3 nucleotide sequence: TGTGCCAGCATCCCTCCAGGGGGCGATACTGAGCAGTTCTTC. It yields the protein CASIPPGGDTEQFF. This chain links TRBV25-1 with TRBJ2-1; 8 bases line up with TRBD1. Germline lookup yields CDR1 MGHDK and CDR2 SYGVNS. The CDR3 length is 14 residues. Losses at the gene ends were 7 bases for V and 9 bases for J; bases not matched to a gene: 11.

The genes are TRBV27 and TRBJ2-7; 8 bases are a match to TRBD2. Germline V gene data show CDR1 as MNHEY and CDR2 as SMNVEV (reference sequence). V lost 0 bases and J lost 4; bases outside the gene matches: 11. CDR3 length: 17 amino acids. DNA of the CDR3: TGTGCCAGCAGTTTATCGGCTTGGGGGCGGGAGGAGTACGAGCAGTACTTC. Translating it yields CASSLSAWGREEYEQYF.

V and J are TRBV7-9 and TRBJ1-4; 7 nucleotides line up with TRBD1. The V segment lost 5 bases and the J segment 4 bases; nucleotides outside the gene matches: 7. This CDR3 spans 15 amino acids. Germline values: CDR1 SEHNR, CDR2 FQNEAQ (reference sequence). CDR3 protein: CASSPYRDSNEKLFF. CDR3 in DNA: TGTGCCAGCAGCCCGTACCGGGACAGTAATGAAAAACTGTTTTTT.

The gene calls are TRBV30 and TRBJ2-4; no clear D gene. The CDR3 runs 13 residues. CDR1 GTSNPN and CDR2 SVGIG come from the germline V gene (reference sequence). Trimming pared 0 bases from V and 7 bases from J, leaving 10 bases between. The CDR3 spells CAWSVGSGNIQYF. In nucleotides, the CDR3 is TGTGCCTGGAGTGTCGGTTCCGGGAACATTCAGTACTTC.

The rearrangement links TRBV4-3 to TRBJ2-5; 10 positions agree with TRBD1. Germline V lookup: CDR1 LGHNA, CDR2 YSLEER. V lost 0 bases to trimming and J lost 5 bases; unmatched junction nucleotides: 6. The CDR3 consists of 16 residues. The CDR3, as DNA: TGCGCCAGCAGCCAAGATGGGACAGGGGTTGGGGAGACCCAGTACTTC. Translated, it gives CASSQDGTGVGETQYF.

The chain carries TRBV5-1 and TRBJ2-3; 7 nucleotides align to TRBD2. This CDR3 region has 15 residues. Germline V gene data show CDR1 as SGHRS and CDR2 as YFSETQ. The J segment lost 8 bases and the V segment lost 0 bases, leaving 9 bases of the junction unmatched. The CDR3 nucleotides are TGCGCCAGCAGCTTGGGGGGTAGCGGGTCACCTACGCAGTATTTT. It encodes CASSLGGSGSPTQYF.

J is TRBJ2-2 and V is TRBV19; D perhaps matches TRBD2 (5 bases). Germline CDR1 is LNHDA and CDR2 is SQIVND (reference sequence). The CDR3 is 14 residues long. Trimming left V 7 bases short and J 4 bases short, with 13 bases between. CDR3 DNA: TGTGCCAGTAATCCGGGAACCATCACCGGGGAGCTGTTTTTT. This gives the protein CASNPGTITGELFF.

This chain joins TRBV5-3 and TRBJ2-7; TRBD2 matches at 11 bases. TRBV5-3 is classed as an ORF, of uncertain function. V was clipped by 4 bases and J by 6 bases; unmatched bases: 6. The CDR3 has 14 residues. CDR3 sequence (DNA): TGTGCCAGAAGCCGACTAGCGGGAAACTGCGAGCAGTACTTC. It yields the protein CARSRLAGNCEQYF.

The chain is built from TRBV6-5 and TRBJ1-1; a weak D match, TRBD1 (6 bases). V was pared by 5 bases and J by 0 bases, with 7 bases between. The V gene's germline CDR1 is MNHEY and CDR2 SVGAGI. The CDR3 has 13 residues. The CDR3 nucleotides read TGTGCCAGCAGTCGGACAGTGAACACTGAAGCTTTCTTT. Its translation is CASSRTVNTEAFF.

The chain joins TRBV6-6 to TRBJ2-7, with D uncertain. Per the germline V gene, CDR1 is MNHNY and CDR2 is SVGAGI (reference sequence). Trimming took off 0 bases at V and 3 bases at J, with 9 bases between the two ends. CDR3 length: 14 residues. The CDR3 region is CASSYSSLNYEQYF. CDR3 DNA sequence: TGTGCCAGCAGTTACTCCTCACTAAACTACGAGCAGTACTTC.